A single sample gave rise to the 10 T cell receptor beta chains below, sequenced in a study of T-cell memory formation after mild COVID-19. MiXCR, applied by TCRdb to the 5' RACE reads, yields one record per CDR3 protein. The sample yields 150,000 to 200,000 distinct CDR3 sequences, around 10% seen once. The sequenced material came from PBMCs or a T cell subset sorted from them (not recorded which). The receptor source for this set is a young man who had mild COVID-19 (a few samples of this study predate the infection). Cell type and time point are not known.

This chain joins TRBV5-6 and TRBJ1-1; D is perhaps TRBD1 (5 bases). The germline V and J ends were trimmed by 4 bases and 1 base, with 17 bases remaining between them. CDR1 SGHDT and CDR2 YYEEEE come from the germline V gene. This CDR3 region has 16 residues. Written as DNA, the CDR3 is TGTGCCAGCAGCCCGGGACCGGTGAGGGCGAACACTGAAGCTTTCTTT. It is translated as CASSPGPVRANTEAFF. Full variable domain (missing parts from reference TRBV5-6 and TRBJ1-1): DAGVTQSPTHLIKTRGQQVTLRCSPKSGHDTVSWYQQALGQGPQFIFQYYEEEERQRGNFPDRFSGHQFPNYSSELNVNALLLGDSALYLCASSPGPVRANTEAFFGQGTRLTVV.

This clonotype was counted only a few times. This chain joins TRBV5-1 and TRBJ1-1, with D unresolved. CDR1 is SGHRS and CDR2 is YFSETQ in the germline V gene. The CDR3 covers 13 residues. V was clipped by 0 bases and J by 8 bases, with 11 bases between them. The CDR3 reads CASSLAGLEEAFF. The CDR3 DNA reads TGCGCCAGCAGCTTGGCCGGGCTCGAGGAAGCTTTCTTT.

This clonotype was seen more than once but under ten times. The J gene is TRBJ1-1, the V gene TRBV9, with TRBD1 identical over 11 bases. CDR1 is SGDLS and CDR2 is YYNGEE in the germline V gene. Trimming took 4 bases from V and 2 from J; bases not matched to a gene: 4. The CDR3 has 15 residues. The CDR3 nucleotides are TGTGCCAGCAGCTCCTGGACAGGGGGCAACACTGAAGCTTTCTTT. This sequence encodes CASSSWTGGNTEAFF.

This clonotype was counted between two and nine times. This chain uses TRBV10-2 with TRBJ2-5; tentative D call: TRBD2 (6 bases). The CDR3 has 13 amino acids. Germline-derived CDR1 and CDR2 are WSHSY and SAAADI. Trimming took off 7 bases at V and 2 bases at J, with 11 bases between the two ends. The CDR3 DNA reads as TGCGCCAGCACCCCAGCGGGTCAAGAGACCCAGTACTTC. Translation gives CASTPAGQETQYF.

V usage is TRBV7-9 and J usage is TRBJ1-6; 7 bases map to TRBD1. The germline V gene encodes CDR1 SEHNR and CDR2 FQNEAQ (reference sequence). J lost 8 bases, V lost 2 bases, and 0 bases had no gene match. The length of the CDR3 is 13 residues. The CDR3: CASSLRGHSPLHF. CDR3 DNA: TGTGCCAGCAGCTTAAGGGGGCATTCACCCCTCCACTTT.

J is TRBJ1-4 and V is TRBV30, with unresolved D. Per germline, CDR1 GTSNPN and CDR2 SVGIG (reference sequence). V lost 2 bases and J lost 8, with 6 bases in between. The CDR3 contains 11 residues. The CDR3 sequence: CAWSLEEKLFF. The CDR3 region has the DNA TGTGCCTGGAGTCTTGAAGAAAAACTGTTTTTT. Full variable domain (missing parts from reference TRBV30 and TRBJ1-4): SQTIHQWPATLVQPVGSPLSLECTVEGTSNPNLYWYRQAAGRGLQLLFYSVGIGQISSEVPQNLSASRPQDRQFILSSKKLLLSDSGFYLCAWSLEEKLFFGSGTQLSVL.

The rearrangement joins TRBV6-6 to TRBJ1-1; TRBD1 is a possible D gene (5 bases). The CDR3 runs to 12 residues. The V gene lost 5 bases and the J gene lost 10 bases, with 14 bases spanning the gap. Germline CDR1 is MNHNY and CDR2 is SVGAGI (reference sequence). The CDR3 DNA sequence: TGTGCCAGCAGTAATTCAGGGTGGCGAGCTTTCTTT. It translates to CASSNSGWRAFF.

This clonotype was observed a few times. This chain uses TRBV20-1 with TRBJ2-7; TRBD2 might be the D (5 bases). The V end was cut by 3 bases, the J end by 2 bases, with 5 bases between. This CDR3 contains 11 residues. The germline CDR1 and CDR2 sequences are DFQATT and SNEGSKA (reference sequence). CDR3 residues: CSASGTYEQYV. The CDR3 region has the DNA TGCAGTGCTAGCGGGACCTACGAGCAGTACGTC.

The chain has TRBV12-3 or TRBV12-4 and TRBJ2-7; D is uncertain. With 1 base removed from V and 6 bases from J, the gap between germline ends came to 7 bases. The length of the CDR3 is 12 residues. CDR3 amino acids: CASSLGAGEQYF. CDR3 nucleotides: TGTGCCAGCAGTTTAGGGGCAGGCGAGCAGTACTTC.

This clonotype was detected only a few times. V gene TRBV14 combines with J gene TRBJ2-1; either TRBD1 or TRBD2 may supply D (5 bases each). The germline V gene encodes CDR1 SGHDN and CDR2 FVKESK. Trimming took off 1 base at V and 8 bases at J, with 15 bases between the two ends. The CDR3 is 15 amino acids. The CDR3 bases are TGTGCCAGCAGCCAAGGGAGTGTAGGGACGGATGAGCAGTTCTTC. This codes for CASSQGSVGTDEQFF.